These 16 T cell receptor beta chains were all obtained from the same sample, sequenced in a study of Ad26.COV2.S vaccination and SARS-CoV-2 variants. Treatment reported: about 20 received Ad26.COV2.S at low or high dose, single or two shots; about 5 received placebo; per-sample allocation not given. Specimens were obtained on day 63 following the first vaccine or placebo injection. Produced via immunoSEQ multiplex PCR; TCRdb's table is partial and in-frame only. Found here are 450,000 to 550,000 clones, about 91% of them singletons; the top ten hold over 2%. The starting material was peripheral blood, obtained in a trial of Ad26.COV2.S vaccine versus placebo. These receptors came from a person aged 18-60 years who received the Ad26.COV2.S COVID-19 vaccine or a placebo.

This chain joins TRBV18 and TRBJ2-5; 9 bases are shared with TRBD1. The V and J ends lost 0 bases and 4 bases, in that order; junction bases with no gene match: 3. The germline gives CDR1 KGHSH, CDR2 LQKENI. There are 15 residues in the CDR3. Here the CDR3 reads CASSPPNRGRETQYF. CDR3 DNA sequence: TGTGCCAGCTCACCACCTAACAGGGGGCGAGAGACCCAGTACTTC.

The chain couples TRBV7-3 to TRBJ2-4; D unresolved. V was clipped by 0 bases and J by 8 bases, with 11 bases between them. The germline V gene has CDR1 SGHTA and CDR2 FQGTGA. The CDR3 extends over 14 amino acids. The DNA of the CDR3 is TGTGCCAGCAGCTTAACGGCCGGCCGGGACATTCAGTACTTC. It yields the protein CASSLTAGRDIQYF. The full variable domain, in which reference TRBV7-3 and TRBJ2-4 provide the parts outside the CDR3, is GAGVSQTPSNKVTEKGKYVELRCDPISGHTALYWYRQSLGQGPEFLIYFQGTGAADDSGLPNDRFFAVRPEGSVSTLKIQRTERGDSAVYLCASSLTAGRDIQYFGAGTRLSVL.

Written as DNA, the CDR3 is TGTGCCAACGCGCGACTCGGTGAGCAGTTCTTC. This sequence encodes CANARLGEQFF. The V gene is TRBV12-3 or TRBV12-4, the J gene TRBJ2-1; no clear D gene. V lost 10 bases and J 9 bases, leaving 13 bases between the germline ends. The CDR3 loop spans 11 amino acids.

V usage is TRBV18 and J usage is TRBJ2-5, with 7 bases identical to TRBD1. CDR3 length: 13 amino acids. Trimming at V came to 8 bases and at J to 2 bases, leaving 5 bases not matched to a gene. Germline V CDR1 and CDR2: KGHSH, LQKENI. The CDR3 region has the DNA TGTGCCAGCCATGGACAGGCTCAAGAGACCCAGTACTTC. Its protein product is CASHGQAQETQYF.

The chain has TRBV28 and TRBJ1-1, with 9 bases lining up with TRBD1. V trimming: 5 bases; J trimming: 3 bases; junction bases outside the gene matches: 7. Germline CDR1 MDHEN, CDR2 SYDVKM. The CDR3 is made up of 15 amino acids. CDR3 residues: CASSPSGQGHTEAFF. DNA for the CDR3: TGTGCCAGCAGTCCCTCAGGACAGGGGCACACTGAAGCTTTCTTT.

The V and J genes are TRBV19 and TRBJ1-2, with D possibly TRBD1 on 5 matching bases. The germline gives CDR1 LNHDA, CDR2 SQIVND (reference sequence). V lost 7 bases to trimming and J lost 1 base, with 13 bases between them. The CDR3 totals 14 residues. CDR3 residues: CASIARDHNYGYTF. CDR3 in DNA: TGTGCCAGTATAGCCAGGGACCATAACTATGGCTACACCTTC. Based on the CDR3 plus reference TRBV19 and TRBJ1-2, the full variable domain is DGGITQSPKYLFRKEGQNVTLSCEQNLNHDAMYWYRQDPGQGLRLIYYSQIVNDFQKGDIAEGYSVSREKKESFPLTVTSAQKNPTAFYLCASIARDHNYGYTFGSGTRLTVV.

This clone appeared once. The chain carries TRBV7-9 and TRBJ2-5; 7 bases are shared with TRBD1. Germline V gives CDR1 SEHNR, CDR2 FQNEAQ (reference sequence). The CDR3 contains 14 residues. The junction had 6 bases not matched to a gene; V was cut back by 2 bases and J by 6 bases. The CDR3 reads CASSLYNRGQTQYF. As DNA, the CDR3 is TGTGCCAGCAGCTTATACAACAGGGGACAGACCCAGTACTTC.

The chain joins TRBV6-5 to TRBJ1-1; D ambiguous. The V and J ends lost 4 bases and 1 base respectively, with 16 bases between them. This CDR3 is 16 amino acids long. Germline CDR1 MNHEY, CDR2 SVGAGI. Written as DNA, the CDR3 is TGTGCCAGCAGTTCCCGTGAAGGGCTTCGGAACACTGAAGCTTTCTTT. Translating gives CASSSREGLRNTEAFF.

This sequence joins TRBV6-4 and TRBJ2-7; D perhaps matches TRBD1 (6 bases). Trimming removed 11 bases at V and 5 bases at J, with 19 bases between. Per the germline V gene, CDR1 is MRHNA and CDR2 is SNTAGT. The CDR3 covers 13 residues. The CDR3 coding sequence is TGTGCCCGTCGACAGGTAACTCACGACGAGCAGTACTTC. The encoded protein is CARRQVTHDEQYF.

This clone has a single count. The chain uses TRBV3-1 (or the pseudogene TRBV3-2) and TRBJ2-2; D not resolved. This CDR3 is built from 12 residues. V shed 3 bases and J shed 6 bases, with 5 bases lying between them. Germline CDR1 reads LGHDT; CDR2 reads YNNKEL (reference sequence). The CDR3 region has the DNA TGTGCCAGCAGCCATCTTTCCGGGGAGCTGTTTTTT. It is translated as CASSHLSGELFF.

The CDR3 is CASSPGQGGEQYV. The CDR3 nucleotides read TGTGCCAGCTCACCGGGACAGGGCGGCGAGCAGTACGTC. This chain connects TRBV18 to TRBJ2-7, with 9 bases lining up with TRBD1. V was clipped by 3 bases and J by 6 bases; unmatched bases: 3. CDR1 is KGHSH and CDR2 is LQKENI in the germline V gene. The CDR3 spans 13 residues.

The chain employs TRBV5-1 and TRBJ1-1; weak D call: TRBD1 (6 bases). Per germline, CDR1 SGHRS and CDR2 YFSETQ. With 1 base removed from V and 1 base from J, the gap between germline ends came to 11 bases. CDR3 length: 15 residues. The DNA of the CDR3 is TGCGCCAGCAGCTTGAGGGCAGGGGCGAACACTGAAGCTTTCTTT. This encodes CASSLRAGANTEAFF.

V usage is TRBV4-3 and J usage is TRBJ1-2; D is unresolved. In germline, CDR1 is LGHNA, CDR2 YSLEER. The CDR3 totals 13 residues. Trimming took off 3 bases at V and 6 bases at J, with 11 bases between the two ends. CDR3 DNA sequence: TGCGCCAGCAGCCATAGAGGTATGAATGGCTACACCTTC. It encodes CASSHRGMNGYTF.

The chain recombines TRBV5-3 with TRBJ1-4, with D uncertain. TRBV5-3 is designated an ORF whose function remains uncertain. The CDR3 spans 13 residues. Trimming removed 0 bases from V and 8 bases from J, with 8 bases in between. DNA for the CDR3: TGTGCCAGAAGCTTGGCCCGTTGGGAAAAACTGTTTTTT. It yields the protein CARSLARWEKLFF.

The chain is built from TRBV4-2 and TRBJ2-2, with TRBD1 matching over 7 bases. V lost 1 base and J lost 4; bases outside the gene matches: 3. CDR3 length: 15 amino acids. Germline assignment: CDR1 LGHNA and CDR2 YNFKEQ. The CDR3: CASSQATGVTGELFF. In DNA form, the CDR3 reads TGTGCCAGCAGCCAAGCTACAGGGGTCACCGGGGAGCTGTTTTTT.

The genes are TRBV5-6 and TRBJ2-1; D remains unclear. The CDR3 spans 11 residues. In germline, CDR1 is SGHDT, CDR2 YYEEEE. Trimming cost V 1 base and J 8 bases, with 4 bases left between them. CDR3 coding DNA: TGTGCCAGCAGCTTGTATCATGAGCAGTTCTTC. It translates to CASSLYHEQFF. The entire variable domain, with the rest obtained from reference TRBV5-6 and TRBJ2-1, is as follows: DAGVTQSPTHLIKTRGQQVTLRCSPKSGHDTVSWYQQALGQGPQFIFQYYEEEERQRGNFPDRFSGHQFPNYSSELNVNALLLGDSALYLCASSLYHEQFFGPGTRLTVL.